This entry lists 23 T cell receptor beta chains sequenced from one sample in a study of Ad26.COV2.S vaccination and SARS-CoV-2 variants. Treatment defined: around 19 received Ad26.COV2.S at low or high dose, single or two shots; roughly five received placebo; per-sample allocation not given. Material that was analyzed had been drawn on day 63 after the first vaccine or placebo injection. Using immunoSEQ multiplex PCR, the repertoire was profiled, and TCRdb retains in-frame clones only, with some absent. The sample has some 450,000 clones; 90% are singletons. This specimen consisted of peripheral blood, obtained in a trial of Ad26.COV2.S vaccine versus placebo. These receptors were collected from a person aged 18 to 65 who received the Ad26.COV2.S COVID-19 vaccine or a placebo.

The rearrangement joins TRBV9 to TRBJ1-2; the match to TRBD1 covers 7 bases. Germline CDR1 SGDLS, CDR2 YYNGEE. The CDR3 is 15 residues long. J lost 4 bases, V lost 0 bases, and 6 bases had no gene match. CDR3 loop: CASSVEGRGSYGYTF. The CDR3 DNA reads TGTGCCAGCAGCGTAGAGGGCAGGGGGTCCTATGGCTACACCTTC. Supplemented by reference TRBV9 and TRBJ1-2, the full variable domain reads DSGVTQTPKHLITATGQRVTLRCSPRSGDLSVYWYQQSLDQGLQFLIQYYNGEERAKGNILERFSAQQFPDLHSELNLSSLELGDSALYFCASSVEGRGSYGYTFGSGTRLTVV.

The genes are TRBV5-4 and TRBJ2-7; 11 bases are a match to TRBD1. The germline gives CDR1 SGHNT, CDR2 YYREEE (reference sequence). The trim removed 4 bases at V and 4 bases at J, leaving 13 bases unmatched. The CDR3 contains 17 residues. This CDR3 is CASSPPTGTGGVYEQYF. CDR3 coding DNA: TGTGCCAGCAGCCCCCCCACCGGGACAGGGGGTGTTTACGAGCAGTACTTC.

The rearrangement uses TRBV12-5 and TRBJ2-3; the match to TRBD1 covers 7 bases. Germline CDR1 is LGHNT and CDR2 is FRNRAP. This CDR3 has 13 residues. V shed 3 bases, J shed 8 bases, and the junction held 5 bases outside the gene matches. This CDR3 is CASGFGSGGTQYF. For the CDR3, the DNA is TGTGCTAGTGGTTTTGGGTCAGGGGGTACGCAGTATTTT.

The chain recombines TRBV19 with TRBJ2-7, with 14 bases aligning to TRBD2. With V trimmed by 4 bases and J by 3 bases, 2 bases remained unmatched. The CDR3 runs 15 residues. Germline-derived CDR1 and CDR2 are LNHDA and SQIVND (reference sequence). CDR3 sequence: CASSTGTSGSYEQYF. The CDR3, as DNA: TGTGCCAGTAGTACCGGGACTAGCGGGAGCTACGAGCAGTACTTC.

J is TRBJ2-7 and V is TRBV2; 7 nucleotides line up with TRBD2. The CDR3 is 17 amino acids. Germline V CDR1 and CDR2: SNHLY, FYNNEI. The J segment lost 5 bases and the V segment lost 3 bases, leaving 16 bases of the junction unmatched. CDR3 bases: TGTGCCAGCAGTGAGGGGCGGGAGTCTCCTTTACAAAACGAGCAGTACTTC. It yields the protein CASSEGRESPLQNEQYF.

The chain has TRBV30 and TRBJ2-4, with 7 bases that match TRBD2. This CDR3 region has 13 residues. Looked up from germline, CDR1 is GTSNPN and CDR2 is SVGIG (reference sequence). The J segment lost 8 bases and the V segment lost 4 bases, leaving 8 bases of the junction unmatched. The DNA of the CDR3 is TGTGCCTGGACGGGAGGCCAGGGACACATTCAGTACTTC. This encodes CAWTGGQGHIQYF.

This clone has only one observation. The chain couples TRBV23-1 to TRBJ2-3, with 8 bases aligning to TRBD1. TRBV23-1 is an ORF, with its function uncertain. V lost 0 bases to trimming and J lost 1 base; unmatched junction nucleotides: 24. CDR3 length equals 23 residues. The CDR3 protein is CASSQSPSSTGVCVIEGTDTQYF. CDR3 sequence (DNA): TGCGCCAGCAGTCAATCCCCATCTTCGACAGGGGTTTGTGTTATTGAGGGCACAGATACGCAGTATTTT.

The chain has TRBV28 and TRBJ1-4; no definite D call. Trimming removed 8 bases at V and 0 bases at J, with 4 bases between. Germline lookup yields CDR1 MDHEN and CDR2 SYDVKM. The CDR3 extends over 12 amino acids. The CDR3 coding sequence is TGTGCCAGCGAGGCAACTAATGAAAAACTGTTTTTT. It translates to CASEATNEKLFF.

The V call is TRBV19, the J call TRBJ1-2, with a tentative D call TRBD1 (6 bases). V was trimmed by 7 bases and J by 2 bases, leaving 20 bases between them. Germline V gene sequence: CDR1 LNHDA, CDR2 SQIVND (reference sequence). The length of the CDR3 is 16 residues. This chain's CDR3 is CASTSNWGGQNYGYTF. The CDR3, as DNA: TGTGCCAGTACCTCGAATTGGGGGGGGCAAAACTATGGCTACACCTTC.

This sequence joins TRBV28 and TRBJ1-2, with D tentatively TRBD1 (6 bases). Germline V gene data show CDR1 as MDHEN and CDR2 as SYDVKM. The CDR3 extends over 14 amino acids. Trimming removed 8 bases at V and 1 base at J, with 14 bases between. The CDR3 spells CASLGGGLNYGYTF. The CDR3 DNA sequence: TGTGCCAGCTTGGGCGGGGGCCTTAACTATGGCTACACCTTC.

The chain is built from TRBV6-5 and TRBJ2-7, with 12 bases lining up with TRBD2. The J segment lost 2 bases and the V segment lost 6 bases, leaving 5 bases of the junction unmatched. The CDR3 has 15 amino acids. The germline gives CDR1 MNHEY, CDR2 SVGAGI. The CDR3 sequence: CASRRLAGDAYEQYF. The CDR3 DNA sequence: TGTGCCAGCAGGAGACTAGCGGGAGATGCCTACGAGCAGTACTTC.

V is TRBV7-9 and J is TRBJ2-3; D ambiguous. Trimming shortened V by 1 base and J by 1 base, and 12 bases separated the two germline ends. Germline V gene sequence: CDR1 SEHNR, CDR2 FQNEAQ (reference sequence). The CDR3 runs to 16 residues. CDR3: CASSLGFTEGTDTQYF. Written as DNA, the CDR3 is TGTGCCAGCAGCTTAGGGTTTACAGAGGGCACAGATACGCAGTATTTT.

This chain uses TRBV19 with TRBJ2-1; 9 nucleotides match TRBD2. The CDR3 runs to 18 residues. V gave up 0 bases and J gave up 4 bases; unmatched junction bases: 10. Per germline, CDR1 LNHDA and CDR2 SQIVND (reference sequence). The CDR3 DNA reads TGTGCCAGTAGTATAGATCCCCCGGGACTAGCCGTATACAATGAGCAGTTCTTC. Translation: CASSIDPPGLAVYNEQFF.

This chain joins TRBV12-3 or TRBV12-4 and TRBJ2-7; 8 bases match TRBD2. V trimming: 5 bases; J trimming: 7 bases; junction bases outside the gene matches: 7. This CDR3 is built from 13 residues. The CDR3 DNA follows: TGTGCCAGCAGTAGCGGGAGTGATAGTGAGCAGTACTTC. It encodes CASSSGSDSEQYF.

The chain links TRBV7-2 to TRBJ2-1; perhaps TRBD2 as D (6 bases). CDR1 and CDR2 (germline): SGHTA, FQGNSA. V lost 5 bases to trimming and J lost 0 bases, with 11 bases between them. There are 15 residues in the CDR3. The CDR3 DNA is TGTGCCAGCAGCGGTGGCGGGACCTCCTACAATGAGCAGTTCTTC. Protein product: CASSGGGTSYNEQFF.

This chain links TRBV2 with TRBJ1-1; D is ambiguous. Trimming stripped 6 bases from V and 0 bases from J, with 11 bases between. There are 14 residues in the CDR3. CDR1 is SNHLY and CDR2 is FYNNEI in the germline V gene. The CDR3 bases are TGTGCCAGCAGCTTCGGAGGAGTGAACACTGAAGCTTTCTTT. The encoded protein is CASSFGGVNTEAFF.

The V and J genes are TRBV11-2 and TRBJ2-3; 8 positions agree with TRBD2. Germline assignment: CDR1 SGHAT and CDR2 FQNNGV. The CDR3 length is 15 residues. V lost 5 bases to trimming and J lost 1 base; unmatched junction nucleotides: 5. As DNA, the CDR3 is TGTGCCAGCAGCCTGCGGGGGGTGGGCACAGATACGCAGTATTTT. Translating it yields CASSLRGVGTDTQYF.

The sample holds a few counts of this clone. This CDR3 reads CASSSGQTYNEQFF. In nucleotides, the CDR3 is TGTGCCAGCAGCTCGGGACAGACCTACAATGAGCAGTTCTTC. J is TRBJ2-1 and V is TRBV9; TRBD1 matches at 7 bases. The CDR3 loop spans 14 amino acids. Germline V gene data show CDR1 as SGDLS and CDR2 as YYNGEE. J lost 2 bases, V lost 4 bases, and 3 bases had no gene match. The full variable domain, its missing parts supplied by reference TRBV9 and TRBJ2-1, is DSGVTQTPKHLITATGQRVTLRCSPRSGDLSVYWYQQSLDQGLQFLIQYYNGEERAKGNILERFSAQQFPDLHSELNLSSLELGDSALYFCASSSGQTYNEQFFGPGTRLTVL.

The V and J genes are TRBV28 and TRBJ1-2, with no clear D. Germline lookup yields CDR1 MDHEN and CDR2 SYDVKM. The CDR3 consists of 15 residues. V shed 6 bases and J shed 9 bases, with 23 bases lying between them. CDR3 sequence reads: CASSSILSGYLSYTF. CDR3 sequence (DNA): TGTGCCAGCAGCTCCATCCTTTCGGGGTATTTGAGCTACACCTTC.

J is TRBJ2-7 and V is TRBV19; maybe TRBD1 (7 bases). Deletions cut 5 bases from V and 5 bases from J, with 13 bases between. Germline V gene lookup returns CDR1 LNHDA and CDR2 SQIVND (reference sequence). The length of the CDR3 is 13 residues. CDR3 DNA sequence: TGTGCCAGTAGTCCTGGAGGGGGCGACGAGCAGTACTTC. It is translated as CASSPGGGDEQYF.

The rearrangement links TRBV12-3 or TRBV12-4 to TRBJ1-1, with D hard to call. This CDR3 is 13 amino acids long. V gave up 3 bases and J gave up 1 base, with 6 bases separating them. The CDR3 DNA reads as TGTGCCAGCAGTTTCGCCGCGAACACTGAAGCTTTCTTT. This gives the protein CASSFAANTEAFF.

This sequence joins TRBV19 and TRBJ2-5; TRBD2 agrees at 13 bases. V lost 9 bases to trimming and J lost 5 bases; unmatched junction nucleotides: 6. CDR1 is LNHDA and CDR2 is SQIVND in the germline V gene (reference sequence). The CDR3 runs to 14 residues. The CDR3 coding sequence is TGTGCCAGGCGGACTAGCGGGAGACGGGAGACCCAGTACTTC. Encoded protein: CARRTSGRRETQYF.

This clone was detected once. In DNA form, the CDR3 reads TGTGCCAGTAGTATTTATGGAGGGGGCTCCTACGAGCAGTACTTC. Residues: CASSIYGGGSYEQYF. The chain uses TRBV19 and TRBJ2-7; D may be TRBD1 or TRBD2 (6 bases each). Trimming cost V 3 bases and J 0 bases, with 12 bases left between them. Germline CDR1 and CDR2: LNHDA and SQIVND (reference sequence). The CDR3 length is 15 residues.